The sequence of this TCR beta chain was determined in a study of blood T cell repertoires in COVID-19. On the study more broadly: Some COVID-19 samples were acute and others convalescent; all came from the United States, Italy and Spain. From T cells, B-cell-depleted T cells, or PBMCs came the material, which was cDNA or gDNA.

CDR1 SGHTA and CDR2 FQGNSA come from the germline V gene. Losses at the gene ends were 8 bases for V and 3 bases for J; bases not matched to a gene: 6. The CDR3 consists of 15 residues. Repertoires were generated with immunoSEQ multiplex PCR, while TCRdb's copy carries only in-frame clones and drops some. The sample lists approximately 68,000 clones, approximately 80% occurring once. The receptor's source is a woman aged 55-70 years with acute or convalescent COVID-19. The chain joins TRBV7-2 to TRBJ2-7, with 14 bases that match TRBD2. The sequenced sample was peripheral blood. The CDR3 DNA reads as TGTGCCAGCCGTCGGACTAGCGGGGGGATCTACGAGCAGTACTTC. It is translated as CASRRTSGGIYEQYF.